The 27 T cell receptor beta chains below come from one sample, sequenced in a study of shared clonotypes between healthy human individuals. Generated by immunoSEQ multiplex PCR, the TCRdb table keeps only in-frame clones and is missing some. This table has a few million clones, around nine tenths appearing once. The specimen was naive CD4+ T cells sorted from blood. The sample's subset: CD45RA+ positively selected. Every receptor here comes from a man aged 18 to 30 in good health.

The CDR3 DNA is TGTGCCAGCTCACTCGGGACAGGGCGTGAAGCTTTCTTT. Translated: CASSLGTGREAFF. V is TRBV18 and J is TRBJ1-1; 9 bases fit TRBD1. V shed 4 bases, J shed 7 bases, and the junction held 4 bases outside the gene matches. CDR3 size: 13 residues. Per the germline V gene, CDR1 is KGHSH and CDR2 is LQKENI.

On this clone itself: This same CDR3 is encoded by further DNA sequences in the sample. The chain employs TRBV6-5 and TRBJ1-6, with TRBD1 as a possible D gene (5 bases). The CDR3 loop spans 16 amino acids. Trimming left V 0 bases short and J 3 bases short, with 9 bases between. Per germline, CDR1 MNHEY and CDR2 SVGAGI. In DNA form, the CDR3 reads TGTGCCAGCAGTTACTCAGCAGGGAGCTATAATTCACCCCTCCACTTT. This translates into CASSYSAGSYNSPLHF.

The CDR3 is CASSLRAGEMDEQFF. The CDR3 DNA reads as TGTGCCAGCAGTTTAAGGGCAGGGGAAATGGATGAGCAGTTCTTC. This chain connects TRBV27 to TRBJ2-1; D perhaps matches TRBD1 (6 bases). This CDR3 is built from 15 residues. V was shortened by 2 bases and J by 8 bases, with 16 bases between the two germline ends. CDR1 is MNHEY, CDR2 SMNVEV, per germline (reference sequence).

The V call is TRBV5-1, the J call TRBJ2-7, with 8 bases that match TRBD1. Germline V gene lookup returns CDR1 SGHRS and CDR2 YFSETQ. CDR3 length equals 15 residues. V dropped 0 bases and J dropped 2; count of bases not matched to a gene: 4. CDR3 region: CASSLGRRGPYEQYF. For the CDR3, the DNA is TGCGCCAGCAGCTTGGGTCGCAGGGGGCCCTACGAGCAGTACTTC.

The chain uses TRBV6-5 and TRBJ1-2; 8 positions agree with TRBD1. This CDR3 spans 15 amino acids. Germline V gene sequence: CDR1 MNHEY, CDR2 SVGAGI. The ends lost 0 bases at V and 8 bases at J; junction bases unmatched: 8. CDR3 protein: CASSYSRTGHNGYTF. The CDR3 DNA sequence: TGTGCCAGCAGTTACTCCCGGACAGGGCATAACGGCTACACCTTC.

The genes are TRBV10-3 and TRBJ2-1; D is possibly TRBD2 (6 bases). The CDR3 is 14 residues long. From germline, CDR1 is ENHRY and CDR2 SYGVKD. V was cut by 10 bases and J by 0 bases, with 13 bases left in between. CDR3 residues: CASLDGSSYNEQFF. CDR3 nucleotide sequence: TGTGCCAGTTTGGACGGGAGCTCCTACAATGAGCAGTTCTTC.

This chain links TRBV5-1 with TRBJ2-5; D call uncertain. Germline CDR1 SGHRS, CDR2 YFSETQ. The CDR3 runs to 12 residues. V was cut by 5 bases and J by 5 bases, with 10 bases left in between. This CDR3 is CASRDSWETQYF. Written as DNA, the CDR3 is TGCGCCAGCAGGGATTCTTGGGAGACCCAGTACTTC.

The chain links TRBV28 to TRBJ1-6, with TRBD1 identical over 7 bases. There are 15 residues in the CDR3. V trimming: 9 bases; J trimming: 7 bases; junction bases outside the gene matches: 12. The germline gives CDR1 MDHEN, CDR2 SYDVKM. In DNA, the CDR3 is TGTGCCAGTAAAGGACGGCAGGGGGGGAATTCACCCCTCCACTTT. Encoded protein: CASKGRQGGNSPLHF.

The V gene is TRBV18, the J gene TRBJ2-4, with 7 bases fitting TRBD1. Trimming took 3 bases from V and 7 from J; bases not matched to a gene: 6. The CDR3 contains 14 residues. The germline CDR1 and CDR2 sequences are KGHSH and LQKENI. Here the CDR3 reads CASSPPTGPNIQYF. The CDR3 bases are TGTGCCAGCTCACCGCCGACAGGGCCGAACATTCAGTACTTC.

Only one count was recorded for this clone. This chain links TRBV29-1 with TRBJ1-1; D is undetermined. There are 13 residues in the CDR3. The V end was cut by 6 bases, the J end by 0 bases, with 11 bases between. The germline gives CDR1 SQVTM, CDR2 ANQGSEA. The CDR3 sequence is CSVVRQMNTEAFF. The CDR3 region has the DNA TGCAGCGTCGTACGGCAAATGAACACTGAAGCTTTCTTT.

This chain links TRBV29-1 with TRBJ2-7, with D tentatively TRBD1 (5 bases). Trimming took 0 bases from V and 0 from J, leaving 12 bases between them. The germline V gene has CDR1 SQVTM and CDR2 ANQGSEA. This CDR3 comprises 15 residues. The CDR3 region is CSVEDRGVSSYEQYF. CDR3 bases: TGCAGCGTTGAAGATAGGGGCGTTAGCTCCTACGAGCAGTACTTC.

The chain couples TRBV7-2 to TRBJ2-7, with D possibly being TRBD1 (6 bases). The length of the CDR3 is 14 residues. Deletions cut 8 bases from V and 3 bases from J, with 17 bases between. Looked up from germline, CDR1 is SGHTA and CDR2 is FQGNSA. CDR3 sequence (DNA): TGTGCCAGCCTCAGACAGGCAGGTTACTACGAGCAGTACTTC. The encoded protein is CASLRQAGYYEQYF.

This clone was seen just once. CDR3 DNA: TGTGCCAGCAGTGCAGAGGCCGCCGACGAGCAGTACTTC. Translating gives CASSAEAADEQYF. The chain employs TRBV6-4 and TRBJ2-7; D is uncertain. Germline V gene lookup returns CDR1 MRHNA and CDR2 SNTAGT. Between the trimmed V and J ends, which lost 4 bases and 5 bases, there was a span of 12 bases. The CDR3 runs 13 residues.

The chain uses TRBV7-2 and TRBJ2-7; TRBD2 is a possible D gene (5 bases). The CDR3 spans 13 residues. CDR1 and CDR2 from the germline V gene are SGHTA and FQGNSA. Trimming removed 6 bases from V and 2 bases from J, with 11 bases in between. The CDR3 DNA reads as TGTGCCAGCAGACGTTCCGGGACCTACGAGCAGTACTTC. Protein: CASRRSGTYEQYF.

This rearrangement joins TRBV2 to TRBJ1-5, with D tentatively TRBD1 (5 bases). The CDR3 has 15 residues. Germline CDR1 is SNHLY and CDR2 is FYNNEI. The V end lost 5 bases, the J end lost 4 bases, and 15 bases lay between the germline ends. CDR3 sequence: CASSRGGRDNQPQHF. DNA of the CDR3: TGTGCCAGCAGTAGGGGTGGCAGGGATAATCAGCCCCAGCATTTT.

The V call is TRBV10-3, the J call TRBJ1-6; TRBD1 matches 7 bases. Losses at the gene ends were 3 bases for V and 6 bases for J; bases not matched to a gene: 11. The length of the CDR3 is 17 residues. Germline V gene lookup returns CDR1 ENHRY and CDR2 SYGVKD. The CDR3: CAISDPRWGQTNSPLHF. The CDR3 DNA sequence: TGTGCCATCAGTGACCCACGCTGGGGACAGACTAATTCACCCCTCCACTTT.

The gene calls are TRBV10-1 and TRBJ1-1, with D unresolved. V lost 4 bases and J lost 10, with 13 bases in between. Germline CDR1 reads WNHNN; CDR2 reads SYGVQD (reference sequence). This CDR3 region has 12 residues. As DNA, the CDR3 is TGCGCCAGCAGTGGGGATCGGACGGGAGCTTTCTTT. Translated: CASSGDRTGAFF.

The rearrangement links TRBV23-1 to TRBJ2-7, with 7 bases that match TRBD2. TRBV23-1 belongs to the ORF category, with a function that is uncertain. CDR3 length: 15 amino acids. V gave up 5 bases and J gave up 5 bases; unmatched junction bases: 12. As DNA, the CDR3 is TGCGCCAGCAGTGCTGGGGGGGTACAACTCGACGAGCAGTACTTC. Its translation: CASSAGGVQLDEQYF.

This clone came up once. The chain uses TRBV2 and TRBJ2-2; D is possibly TRBD2 (5 bases). The CDR3 is made up of 14 amino acids. The V gene's germline CDR1 is SNHLY and CDR2 FYNNEI. The V and J ends lost 6 bases and 4 bases respectively, with 12 bases between them. CDR3 coding DNA: TGTGCCAGCAGAGTCGGGGTCACCACCGGGGAGCTGTTTTTT. Amino acid sequence: CASRVGVTTGELFF.

On this clone: The sample contains more than one DNA sequence encoding this CDR3. The rearrangement joins TRBV20-1 to TRBJ1-1, with D unclear. The CDR3 has 11 residues. Germline values: CDR1 DFQATT, CDR2 SNEGSKA (reference sequence). Trimming removed 6 bases from V and 1 base from J, with 6 bases in between. CDR3 DNA sequence: TGCAGTGCGCGGAAGAACACTGAAGCTTTCTTT. Protein sequence: CSARKNTEAFF.

The genes are TRBV5-1 and TRBJ2-1; 11 positions agree with TRBD1. Germline lookup yields CDR1 SGHRS and CDR2 YFSETQ. This CDR3 region has 14 residues. V gave up 0 bases and J gave up 13 bases; unmatched junction bases: 6. CDR3 DNA: TGCGCCAGCAGCTTGGGTGGACAGGGGGCATATCAGTTCTTC. Translating it yields CASSLGGQGAYQFF.

This sequence joins TRBV5-5 and TRBJ2-7; D is ambiguous. V dropped 4 bases and J dropped 5 bases, with 13 bases sitting between them. Germline assignment: CDR1 SGHKS and CDR2 YYEKEE (reference sequence). The CDR3 length is 13 residues. DNA of the CDR3: TGTGCCAGCAGCGTCAACGACGAGAACGAGCAGTACTTC. This sequence encodes CASSVNDENEQYF.

CDR3 amino acids: CATTVGGNQPQHF. For the CDR3, the DNA is TGTGCCACCACCGTTGGGGGCAATCAGCCCCAGCATTTT. J is TRBJ1-5 and V is TRBV10-3, with unresolved D. Germline CDR1 reads ENHRY; CDR2 reads SYGVKD. The CDR3 consists of 13 residues. The V end lost 10 bases, the J end lost 2 bases, and 12 bases lay between the germline ends.

The chain is built from TRBV5-1 and TRBJ2-7; D is uncertain. The CDR3 runs 14 residues. V was cut by 0 bases and J by 7 bases, with 14 bases left in between. Germline V lookup: CDR1 SGHRS, CDR2 YFSETQ. CDR3 nucleotides: TGCGCCAGCAGCTTGGCTGACCGGGCTGGGGAGCAGTACTTC. It translates to CASSLADRAGEQYF.

The chain joins TRBV28 to TRBJ2-1, with 11 bases lining up with TRBD2. V dropped 5 bases and J dropped 10; count of bases not matched to a gene: 13. This CDR3 has 16 amino acids. Germline-derived CDR1 and CDR2 are MDHEN and SYDVKM. In DNA form, the CDR3 reads TGTGCCAGCAGTCCCTCGCCGGGACTAGCGGATGTCGAGCAGTTCTTC. This encodes CASSPSPGLADVEQFF.

The chain links TRBV5-4 to TRBJ2-3; D is perhaps TRBD2 (6 bases). The CDR3 has 15 residues. From germline, CDR1 is SGHNT and CDR2 YYREEE (reference sequence). Between the trimmed V and J ends, which lost 7 bases and 4 bases, there was a span of 19 bases. The CDR3 sequence: CASSYPSVTADTQYF. The CDR3 coding sequence is TGTGCCAGCTCCTACCCTAGCGTAACAGCAGATACGCAGTATTTT.

The chain has TRBV6-6 and TRBJ2-2; 8 bases line up with TRBD1. J gave up 8 bases and V 2 bases, and 4 bases lay outside the gene matches. The CDR3 extends over 14 amino acids. Germline CDR1 reads MNHNY; CDR2 reads SVGAGI (reference sequence). This CDR3 reads CASSYRTGFGELFF. The CDR3 nucleotides read TGTGCCAGCAGTTACCGGACAGGGTTTGGGGAGCTGTTTTTT.